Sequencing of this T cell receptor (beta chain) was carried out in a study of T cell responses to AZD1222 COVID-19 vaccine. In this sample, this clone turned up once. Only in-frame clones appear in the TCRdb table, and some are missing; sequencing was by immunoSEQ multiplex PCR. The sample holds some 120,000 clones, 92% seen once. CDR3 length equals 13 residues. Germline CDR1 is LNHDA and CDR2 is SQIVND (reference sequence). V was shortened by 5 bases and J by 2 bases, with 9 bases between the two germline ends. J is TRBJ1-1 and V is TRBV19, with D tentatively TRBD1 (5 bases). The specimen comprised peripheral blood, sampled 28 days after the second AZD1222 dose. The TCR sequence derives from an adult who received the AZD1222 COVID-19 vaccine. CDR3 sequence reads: CASSSQVNTEAFF. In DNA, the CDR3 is TGTGCCAGTAGTTCACAGGTTAACACTGAAGCTTTCTTT.